A single sample gave rise to the 29 T cell receptor beta chains below, sequenced in a study of T cell responses to AZD1222 COVID-19 vaccine. The method was immunoSEQ multiplex PCR; TCRdb's version includes in-frame clones alone and lacks a portion of them. The data contain more than 95,000 clones, approximately 92% of them singletons. This sample comprised peripheral blood, obtained on day 0 of AZD1222 vaccination. The receptors derive from an adult in good health.

This chain joins TRBV18 and TRBJ2-7; either TRBD1 or TRBD2 may supply D (5 bases each). The V end was cut by 5 bases, the J end by 2 bases, with 10 bases between. The CDR3 has 13 residues. The germline gives CDR1 KGHSH, CDR2 LQKENI. CDR3 sequence reads: CASSGQGAYEQYF. The CDR3 DNA follows: TGTGCCAGCTCAGGGCAGGGAGCCTACGAGCAGTACTTC.

The chain has TRBV20-1 and TRBJ1-2; tentative D call: TRBD1 (5 bases). The V end lost 3 bases, the J end lost 4 bases, and 12 bases lay between the germline ends. The germline V gene encodes CDR1 DFQATT and CDR2 SNEGSKA (reference sequence). The CDR3 is made up of 13 amino acids. The CDR3 DNA sequence: TGCAGTGCTAGTGTCGACAGTGCCTATGGCTACACCTTC. Its protein is CSASVDSAYGYTF.

The CDR3 DNA sequence: TGTGCCAGCAGCCAAGGTGGCGGAGGTAGTACAGATACGCAGTATTTT. The encoded protein is CASSQGGGGSTDTQYF. The J gene is TRBJ2-3, the V gene TRBV3-1 (or the pseudogene TRBV3-2), with D possibly matching TRBD2 (5 bases). Germline values: CDR1 LGHDT, CDR2 YNNKEL (reference sequence). The CDR3 spans 16 residues. Trimming removed 1 base from V and 3 bases from J, with 14 bases in between.

CDR3 amino acids: CASSLGTAGANTEAFF. The CDR3 coding sequence is TGTGCCAGCTCACTAGGGACAGCGGGGGCTAACACTGAAGCTTTCTTT. The gene calls are TRBV18 and TRBJ1-1; 7 bases match TRBD1. The CDR3 runs to 16 residues. V gave up 4 bases and J gave up 2 bases; unmatched junction bases: 10. Germline assignment: CDR1 KGHSH and CDR2 LQKENI. Supplemented by reference TRBV18 and TRBJ1-1, the full variable domain reads NAGVMQNPRHLVRRRGQEARLRCSPMKGHSHVYWYRQLPEEGLKFMVYLQKENIIDESGMPKERFSAEFPKEGPSILRIQQVVRGDSAAYFCASSLGTAGANTEAFFGQGTRLTVV.

The V call is TRBV6-5, the J call TRBJ1-1; no reliable D call. Germline V gives CDR1 MNHEY, CDR2 SVGAGI. Trimming took off 4 bases at V and 1 base at J, with 7 bases between the two ends. This CDR3 comprises 13 residues. CDR3 protein: CASSWSWNTEAFF. The CDR3 DNA sequence: TGTGCCAGCAGTTGGTCTTGGAACACTGAAGCTTTCTTT.

The rearrangement joins TRBV7-9 to TRBJ1-2; 9 bases align to TRBD1. Germline CDR1 is SEHNR and CDR2 is FQNEAQ (reference sequence). The CDR3 totals 14 residues. J was trimmed by 5 bases and V by 4 bases; bases with no gene match: 5. CDR3 loop: CASSSGQGGYGYTF. The CDR3 DNA sequence: TGTGCCAGCAGCTCGGGACAGGGAGGTTATGGCTACACCTTC.

V and J are TRBV4-1 and TRBJ2-7; 9 bases agree with TRBD2. CDR1 MGHRA and CDR2 YSYEKL come from the germline V gene. Trimming cost V 3 bases and J 2 bases; bases outside gene matches: 5. This CDR3 region has 15 residues. The CDR3 DNA sequence: TGCGCCAGCAGCCATTTAGCGGGAGAGACCTACGAGCAGTACTTC. Protein: CASSHLAGETYEQYF.

The chain is built from TRBV20-1 and TRBJ2-6; D is unclear. Trimming removed 3 bases from V and 0 bases from J, with 6 bases in between. The germline gives CDR1 DFQATT, CDR2 SNEGSKA (reference sequence). This CDR3 has 14 amino acids. In DNA, the CDR3 is TGCAGTGCTAGTAGAGTCTCTGGGGCCAACGTCCTGACTTTC. It encodes CSASRVSGANVLTF.

J is TRBJ2-1 and V is TRBV24-1; D possibly uses TRBD1 or TRBD2 (5 bases each). Germline V CDR1 and CDR2: KGHDR, SFDVKD. V was trimmed by 2 bases and J by 3 bases, leaving 16 bases between them. CDR3 size: 17 residues. The CDR3 DNA sequence: TGTGCCACCAGTGATTCGGGACCCATTTTTCGCTACAATGAGCAGTTCTTC. Amino acids: CATSDSGPIFRYNEQFF.

In its sample, this clone was seen once. The rearrangement uses TRBV2 and TRBJ1-3; 9 nucleotides agree with TRBD1. V lost 5 bases, J lost 3 bases, and 14 bases stayed unmatched. Germline V gene data show CDR1 as SNHLY and CDR2 as FYNNEI. The CDR3 is 18 residues long. The DNA for the CDR3 is TGTGCCAGCAGTCCGGGACAGGGTCTCCCGAATTATGGAAACACCATATATTTT. Protein product: CASSPGQGLPNYGNTIYF.

This chain joins TRBV9 and TRBJ1-4, with 11 bases matching TRBD1. The CDR3 length is 15 residues. Germline lookup yields CDR1 SGDLS and CDR2 YYNGEE. Unmatched junction bases numbered 5, after V lost 3 bases and J lost 7 bases. CDR3 loop: CASSATGTGGEKLFF. DNA for the CDR3: TGTGCCAGCAGCGCTACCGGGACAGGGGGTGAAAAACTGTTTTTT.

The gene calls are TRBV28 and TRBJ1-2, with 9 bases lining up with TRBD1. Germline assignment: CDR1 MDHEN and CDR2 SYDVKM. CDR3 length: 13 amino acids. Trimming removed 5 bases from V and 4 bases from J; junction bases left unmatched: 2. CDR3 nucleotides: TGTGCCAGCAGTCTGGGACAGGGCTATGGCTACACCTTC. It specifies CASSLGQGYGYTF.

The V and J genes are TRBV6-6 and TRBJ1-1; D not certain. The CDR3 runs 12 residues. Trimming left V 4 bases short and J 8 bases short, with 11 bases between. The V gene's germline CDR1 is MNHNY and CDR2 SVGAGI (reference sequence). This CDR3 is CASSSLRFEAFF. CDR3 DNA sequence: TGTGCCAGCAGTTCTCTCCGCTTCGAAGCTTTCTTT.

Only a few counts were recorded for this clone. The genes are TRBV3-1 (or the pseudogene TRBV3-2) and TRBJ2-7, with D perhaps TRBD1 (5 bases). The V gene's germline CDR1 is LGHDT and CDR2 YNNKEL (reference sequence). The CDR3 runs to 13 residues. V dropped 3 bases and J dropped 5 bases, with 11 bases sitting between them. DNA for the CDR3: TGTGCCAGCAGCCACCCAGGGATCGACGAGCAGTACTTC. This sequence encodes CASSHPGIDEQYF.

V is TRBV18 and J is TRBJ2-5; D not resolved. Germline-derived CDR1 and CDR2 are KGHSH and LQKENI. The V end lost 0 bases, the J end lost 5 bases, and 7 bases lay between the germline ends. The CDR3 covers 13 residues. CDR3 nucleotide sequence: TGTGCCAGCTCACCACCGACCTGGGAGACCCAGTACTTC. Translating it yields CASSPPTWETQYF. Full variable domain (rest looked up from reference TRBV18 and TRBJ2-5): NAGVMQNPRHLVRRRGQEARLRCSPMKGHSHVYWYRQLPEEGLKFMVYLQKENIIDESGMPKERFSAEFPKEGPSILRIQQVVRGDSAAYFCASSPPTWETQYFGPGTRLLVL.

This chain connects TRBV30 to TRBJ1-1; D ambiguous. Looked up from germline, CDR1 is GTSNPN and CDR2 is SVGIG (reference sequence). Trimming removed 5 bases at V and 1 base at J, with 14 bases between. CDR3 size: 14 residues. The CDR3: CAWFSARANTEAFF. The CDR3 coding sequence is TGTGCCTGGTTCTCTGCGAGGGCGAACACTGAAGCTTTCTTT. The full variable domain, completed using reference TRBV30 and TRBJ1-1, is SQTIHQWPATLVQPVGSPLSLECTVEGTSNPNLYWYRQAAGRGLQLLFYSVGIGQISSEVPQNLSASRPQDRQFILSSKKLLLSDSGFYLCAWFSARANTEAFFGQGTRLTVV.

This clone came up once. V gene TRBV29-1 combines with J gene TRBJ2-1; D is possibly TRBD1 or TRBD2 (7 bases each). This CDR3 has 13 amino acids. From germline, CDR1 is SQVTM and CDR2 ANQGSEA. V lost 7 bases and J 9 bases, leaving 19 bases between the germline ends. In DNA, the CDR3 is TGCAGCGCCTGTCAAGGGGAGGGGGCTGAGCAGTTCTTC. Its translation: CSACQGEGAEQFF.

This chain joins TRBV6-5 and TRBJ1-2; no clear D gene. Germline V CDR1 and CDR2: MNHEY, SVGAGI. The V end lost 0 bases, the J end lost 8 bases, and 16 bases lay between the germline ends. The CDR3 is 15 amino acids. CDR3 loop: CASSYSFAKLEGYTF. CDR3 nucleotides: TGTGCCAGCAGTTACTCGTTCGCCAAGCTGGAGGGCTACACCTTC.

This clone turned up a few times. The V and J genes are TRBV6-5 and TRBJ1-1; D not certain. V was cut by 6 bases and J by 11 bases, with 13 bases left in between. Germline V gene sequence: CDR1 MNHEY, CDR2 SVGAGI. The CDR3 loop spans 11 amino acids. The CDR3 nucleotides read TGTGCCAGCAGCTATAAGGAGCAGGCTTTCTTT. This translates into CASSYKEQAFF.

Of note for this clone: Other DNA sequences from this sample encode an identical CDR3 as well. The chain is built from TRBV7-2 and TRBJ2-3; perhaps TRBD2 as D (6 bases). The CDR3 length is 16 residues. Germline V CDR1 and CDR2: SGHTA, FQGNSA. V lost 4 bases to trimming and J lost 3 bases, with 17 bases between them. This CDR3 reads CASSSRRGSGTDTQYF. The CDR3 DNA reads as TGTGCCAGCAGCTCAAGGAGGGGCAGTGGAACAGATACGCAGTATTTT.

The genes are TRBV5-1 and TRBJ1-1; D uncertain. The CDR3 has 13 amino acids. Germline lookup yields CDR1 SGHRS and CDR2 YFSETQ. Between the trimmed V and J ends, which lost 0 bases and 2 bases, there was a span of 5 bases. CDR3 nucleotide sequence: TGCGCCAGCAGCTTGGGTTATAACACTGAAGCTTTCTTT. This codes for CASSLGYNTEAFF.

V usage is TRBV6-5 and J usage is TRBJ2-1, with D hard to call. With 6 bases removed from V and 12 bases from J, the gap between germline ends came to 18 bases. CDR1 is MNHEY, CDR2 SVGAGI, per germline. The CDR3 is 13 amino acids. The CDR3 region has the DNA TGTGCCAGCAGCCCCGTCGAGATAGCAAGGCAGTTCTTC. It translates to CASSPVEIARQFF.

V is TRBV5-5 and J is TRBJ1-5, with 8 bases aligning to TRBD1. Losses at the gene ends were 3 bases for V and 5 bases for J; bases not matched to a gene: 7. Germline values: CDR1 SGHKS, CDR2 YYEKEE (reference sequence). The CDR3 sequence is 15 residues long. Here the CDR3 reads CASSWRQGFDQPQHF. In DNA form, the CDR3 reads TGTGCCAGCAGCTGGCGACAGGGGTTCGATCAGCCCCAGCATTTT.

This sequence joins TRBV19 and TRBJ1-2; no firm D call. Per germline, CDR1 LNHDA and CDR2 SQIVND (reference sequence). Trimming took 3 bases from V and 4 from J, leaving 9 bases between them. This CDR3 is built from 13 residues. As DNA, the CDR3 is TGTGCCAGTAGTATTACCGGGCTCTATGGCTACACCTTC. Residues: CASSITGLYGYTF.

The CDR3 loop reads CASRRTGEANQPQHF. The CDR3 nucleotides read TGCGCCAGCAGGAGGACAGGGGAGGCGAATCAGCCCCAGCATTTT. The chain is built from TRBV5-1 and TRBJ1-5; 9 nucleotides align to TRBD1. Germline V gives CDR1 SGHRS, CDR2 YFSETQ. V lost 5 bases to trimming and J lost 4 bases; unmatched junction nucleotides: 7. This CDR3 contains 15 residues.

This clone was seen a few times. Mismatch with germline at one junction end may stem from a read error. V usage is TRBV7-7 and J usage is TRBJ2-7; the match to TRBD1 covers 9 bases. The germline CDR1 and CDR2 sequences are SSHAT and FNYEAQ (reference sequence). The CDR3 is 14 residues long. This chain's CDR3 is CASNRSTGQGPLYF. DNA for the CDR3: TGTGCTAGCAACCGGAGCACCGGACAGGGGCCGTTATACTTC.

The CDR3 reads CASSPGQADRGYTF. CDR3 bases: TGTGCCAGCAGTCCGGGACAGGCGGATCGGGGCTACACCTTC. This chain joins TRBV28 and TRBJ1-2; 8 nucleotides match TRBD1. CDR3 size: 14 residues. Germline V gene sequence: CDR1 MDHEN, CDR2 SYDVKM. V gave up 5 bases and J gave up 8 bases; unmatched junction bases: 10.

This clone was detected a few times. V and J are TRBV7-6 and TRBJ2-7, with 9 bases identical to TRBD2. The junction had 12 bases not matched to a gene; V was cut back by 5 bases and J by 4 bases. The germline V gene has CDR1 SGHVS and CDR2 FNYEAQ. The CDR3 runs to 16 residues. For the CDR3, the DNA is TGTGCCAGCAGCCGAGGAGCGGGAGGCCCCCCGTACGAGCAGTACTTC. Translating gives CASSRGAGGPPYEQYF.

This chain joins TRBV9 and TRBJ1-5; possibly TRBD1 for D (5 bases). This CDR3 spans 14 amino acids. V lost 4 bases, J lost 5 bases, and 13 bases lay in between. Germline CDR1 is SGDLS and CDR2 is YYNGEE. The CDR3 sequence: CASSPGWGYQPQHF. The CDR3 DNA follows: TGTGCCAGCAGCCCAGGGTGGGGGTATCAGCCCCAGCATTTT.